The 32 T cell receptor beta chains given below trace back to one sample, sequenced in a study of CD8+ T cells in alopecia areata. Extracted RNA was reverse transcribed, and the resulting cDNA served as sequencing template. The protocol was immunoSEQ multiplex PCR, while the TCRdb copy is restricted to in-frame clones and leaves out a portion. In the table there are hundreds of thousands of clones, roughly 69% of which are singletons. Sequenced here: CD4+ T cells sorted from blood, sampled at week 0. All receptors derive from a human donor with alopecia areata.

The J gene is TRBJ1-6, the V gene TRBV2; a possible D gene is TRBD1 (5 bases). CDR1 is SNHLY and CDR2 is FYNNEI in the germline V gene. The ends were cut back, 8 bases at V and 10 bases at J, with 18 bases in the middle. The CDR3 loop spans 14 amino acids. For the CDR3, the DNA is TGTGCCAGCGGCCGGGACCACCTGGGATCACCCCTCCACTTT. Protein sequence: CASGRDHLGSPLHF.

The V call is TRBV29-1, the J call TRBJ2-7; 10 nucleotides align to TRBD2. This CDR3 region has 13 residues. The germline CDR1 and CDR2 sequences are SQVTM and ANQGSEA. With 7 bases clipped from V and 3 bases from J, the junction kept 6 bases outside the gene matches. Here the CDR3 reads CSARTSGYYEQYF. CDR3 DNA sequence: TGCAGCGCCCGGACTAGCGGTTACTACGAGCAGTACTTC.

The rearrangement links TRBV29-1 to TRBJ2-2, with TRBD1 matching over 7 bases. V was pared by 8 bases and J by 1 base, with 10 bases of the junction left unmatched. The length of the CDR3 is 15 residues. Germline assignment: CDR1 SQVTM and CDR2 ANQGSEA. The CDR3 sequence is CSPEWTGKNTGELFF. CDR3 nucleotides: TGCAGCCCAGAATGGACAGGAAAGAACACCGGGGAGCTGTTTTTT.

This clone has more than one count but fewer than ten. The chain combines TRBV2 with TRBJ1-2; 10 bases are a match to TRBD1. J lost 2 bases, V lost 6 bases, and 18 bases had no gene match. The CDR3 is 19 residues long. The germline CDR1 and CDR2 sequences are SNHLY and FYNNEI. DNA of the CDR3: TGTGCCAGCAGACCTCGACAGGGGGCCATCCAAGGGTCCAACTATGGCTACACCTTC. This translates into CASRPRQGAIQGSNYGYTF.

Concerning this clone: Other nucleotide sequences from this sample produce the same CDR3. The chain has TRBV20-1 and TRBJ1-1; no firm D call. The CDR3 runs to 10 residues. Trimming removed 5 bases from V and 3 bases from J, with 4 bases in between. Germline V gene data show CDR1 as DFQATT and CDR2 as SNEGSKA (reference sequence). The CDR3 sequence: CSASYTEAFF. The DNA for the CDR3 is TGCAGTGCTTCTTACACTGAAGCTTTCTTT.

This clone was seen a single time. The V gene is TRBV6-6, the J gene TRBJ2-7; D gene unclear. The V and J ends lost 7 bases and 2 bases respectively, with 15 bases between them. Germline V lookup: CDR1 MNHNY, CDR2 SVGAGI (reference sequence). The CDR3 length is 14 residues. The CDR3 region is CASMVADRTYEQYF. CDR3 DNA: TGTGCCAGCATGGTCGCTGATAGAACCTACGAGCAGTACTTC.

Only a few counts were recorded for this clone. The V call is TRBV25-1, the J call TRBJ1-6, with D perhaps matching TRBD1 (6 bases). V lost 3 bases and J lost 5, with 14 bases in between. The CDR3 has 16 amino acids. CDR1 and CDR2 (germline): MGHDK, SYGVNS. The CDR3 is CASSDGGGKDNSPLHF. In DNA form, the CDR3 reads TGTGCCAGCAGTGACGGAGGGGGAAAGGATAATTCACCCCTCCACTTT. Full variable domain (rest looked up from reference TRBV25-1 and TRBJ1-6): EADIYQTPRYLVIGTGKKITLECSQTMGHDKMYWYQQDPGMELHLIHYSYGVNSTEKGDLSSESTVSRIRTEHFPLTLESARPSHTSQYLCASSDGGGKDNSPLHFGNGTRLTVT.

J is TRBJ2-5 and V is TRBV9; the D gene could be TRBD1 or TRBD2 (5 bases each). The CDR3 length is 16 residues. From germline, CDR1 is SGDLS and CDR2 YYNGEE. Trimming took off 3 bases at V and 2 bases at J, with 17 bases between the two ends. Here the CDR3 DNA reads TGTGCCAGCAGCGGGCTCCCTGGGGACGGTCAAGAGACCCAGTACTTC. Its protein product is CASSGLPGDGQETQYF.

The CDR3 loop reads CASSVDVDYGYTF. CDR3 sequence (DNA): TGTGCCAGCAGCGTGGATGTAGACTATGGCTACACCTTC. This chain links TRBV7-9 with TRBJ1-2; D remains ambiguous. Looked up from germline, CDR1 is SEHNR and CDR2 is FQNEAQ (reference sequence). The CDR3 is 13 residues long. V lost 5 bases and J lost 3, with 10 bases in between.

The chain couples TRBV30 to TRBJ1-1; D might be TRBD1 (5 bases). The CDR3 length is 14 residues. Trimming removed 3 bases from V and 5 bases from J, with 16 bases in between. CDR1 is GTSNPN, CDR2 SVGIG, per germline (reference sequence). CDR3: CAWRTGPTGTEAFF. The CDR3 nucleotides are TGTGCCTGGAGAACGGGGCCCACAGGTACTGAAGCTTTCTTT.

The chain is built from TRBV6-5 and TRBJ2-3, with D perhaps matching TRBD2 (6 bases). Deletions cut 2 bases from V and 6 bases from J, with 12 bases between. This CDR3 spans 14 amino acids. The germline V gene has CDR1 MNHEY and CDR2 SVGAGI. In DNA form, the CDR3 reads TGTGCCAGCAGTTACGGCGCGGGGAGGGATACGCAGTATTTT. Translation gives CASSYGAGRDTQYF.

A word on this clone: Other DNA sequences in this specimen translate into the identical CDR3. V and J are TRBV6-5 and TRBJ2-2, with D hard to call. V was shortened by 2 bases and J by 2 bases, with 0 bases between the two germline ends. Germline V lookup: CDR1 MNHEY, CDR2 SVGAGI. This CDR3 region has 12 residues. CDR3: CASSYNTGELFF. DNA for the CDR3: TGTGCCAGCAGTTACAACACCGGGGAGCTGTTTTTT.

The chain combines TRBV7-2 with TRBJ2-5, with 11 bases aligning to TRBD2. There are 17 residues in the CDR3. Losses at the gene ends were 3 bases for V and 5 bases for J; bases not matched to a gene: 11. Germline lookup yields CDR1 SGHTA and CDR2 FQGNSA. CDR3 sequence reads: CASSLSLAGGRMETQYF. CDR3 nucleotides: TGTGCCAGCAGCTTGAGTCTAGCGGGGGGTCGGATGGAGACCCAGTACTTC.

This clone was recorded once. The genes are TRBV5-1 and TRBJ2-5; perhaps TRBD2 as D (6 bases). The germline V and J ends were trimmed by 4 bases and 3 bases, with 16 bases remaining between them. This CDR3 comprises 15 residues. Germline loops: CDR1 SGHRS, CDR2 YFSETQ. The CDR3 sequence is CASSPQSGGEETQYF. As DNA, the CDR3 is TGCGCCAGCAGCCCCCAGAGCGGAGGGGAAGAGACCCAGTACTTC.

Worth noting for this clone: The junction does not match germline at one end; this may be a read error. The rearrangement joins TRBV5-6 to TRBJ2-5, with unresolved D. CDR1 and CDR2 (germline): SGHDT, YYEEEE. This CDR3 is built from 14 residues. The CDR3 spells CASSLVGRQEAQYF. The CDR3 DNA reads TGTGCCAGCAGCTTGGTGGGCAGGCAAGAGGCCCAGTACTTC. Full variable domain (missing parts from reference TRBV5-6 and TRBJ2-5): DAGVTQSPTHLIKTRGQQVTLRCSPKSGHDTVSWYQQALGQGPQFIFQYYEEEERQRGNFPDRFSGHQFPNYSSELNVNALLLGDSALYLCASSLVGRQEAQYFGPGTRLLVL.

V and J are TRBV30 and TRBJ2-7; 7 nucleotides agree with TRBD1. The CDR3 covers 16 residues. The germline V gene encodes CDR1 GTSNPN and CDR2 SVGIG (reference sequence). Trimming cost V 0 bases and J 2 bases; bases outside gene matches: 10. The DNA of the CDR3 is TGTGCCTGGAGTGTACGTGGCAGGGGGTTCGCCTACGAGCAGTACTTC. Encoded protein: CAWSVRGRGFAYEQYF.

The gene calls are TRBV20-1 and TRBJ2-5, with D uncertain. Germline CDR1 and CDR2: DFQATT and SNEGSKA (reference sequence). The CDR3 loop spans 11 amino acids. CDR3 sequence reads: CSANPGETQYF. The CDR3 coding sequence is TGCTCAGCCAACCCCGGGGAGACCCAGTACTTC.

J is TRBJ2-5 and V is TRBV4-3; perhaps TRBD1 as D (6 bases). CDR1 LGHNA and CDR2 YSLEER come from the germline V gene. Trimming removed 1 base from V and 3 bases from J, with 15 bases in between. The CDR3 is 16 amino acids. The CDR3 bases are TGCGCCAGCAGCCAAGGATGGACAGTGAGAGAAGAGACCCAGTACTTC. Translating gives CASSQGWTVREETQYF.

The chain is built from TRBV4-3 and TRBJ2-1; D remains unclear. The CDR3 has 15 residues. Trimming stripped 0 bases from V and 5 bases from J, with 11 bases between. Germline-derived CDR1 and CDR2 are LGHNA and YSLEER. The CDR3 nucleotides are TGCGCCAGCAGCCAAGACCGTACTTGGGACAATGAGCAGTTCTTC. Translation: CASSQDRTWDNEQFF.

This chain uses TRBV27 with TRBJ2-6, with 8 bases aligning to TRBD2. The CDR3 runs to 18 residues. V shed 5 bases and J 1 base; nucleotides not matched to a gene: 10. Germline V CDR1 and CDR2: MNHEY, SMNVEV (reference sequence). The chain's CDR3 is CASSPSGLGRSGANVLTF. The CDR3 DNA follows: TGTGCCAGCAGTCCGTCGGGACTAGGACGTTCTGGGGCCAACGTCCTGACTTTC. The entire variable domain, with the rest obtained from reference TRBV27 and TRBJ2-6, is as follows: EAQVTQNPRYLITVTGKKLTVTCSQNMNHEYMSWYRQDPGLGLRQIYYSMNVEVTDKGDVPEGYKVSRKEKRNFPLILESPSPNQTSLYFCASSPSGLGRSGANVLTFGAGSRLTVL.

This chain links TRBV29-1 with TRBJ1-3; 8 bases map to TRBD1. CDR1 is SQVTM and CDR2 is ANQGSEA in the germline V gene. This CDR3 is built from 15 residues. The V segment lost 4 bases and the J segment 0 bases; nucleotides outside the gene matches: 5. CDR3 sequence (DNA): TGCAGCGTTGTCGAGGGACAGGACTCTGGAAACACCATATATTTT. It encodes CSVVEGQDSGNTIYF.

This clone was counted only a few times. The chain uses TRBV29-1 and TRBJ1-2; no definite D call. Deletions cut 4 bases from V and 7 bases from J, with 16 bases between. This CDR3 is built from 13 residues. Germline CDR1 reads SQVTM; CDR2 reads ANQGSEA. CDR3 coding DNA: TGCAGCGTTGGACCGTCAGAGGGATCTGGCTACACCTTC. Translation: CSVGPSEGSGYTF.

CDR3 nucleotides: TGTGCCAGCAGTTTGAGACCGACGATCACAGATACGCAGTATTTT. Translated: CASSLRPTITDTQYF. The V gene is TRBV6-5, the J gene TRBJ2-3, with unresolved D. Germline V CDR1 and CDR2: MNHEY, SVGAGI. The CDR3 consists of 15 residues. Trimming stripped 4 bases from V and 2 bases from J, with 13 bases between.

The chain employs TRBV5-4 and TRBJ1-2; the match to TRBD1 covers 8 bases. V dropped 2 bases and J dropped 7; count of bases not matched to a gene: 10. CDR1 is SGHNT and CDR2 is YYREEE in the germline V gene (reference sequence). This CDR3 contains 15 residues. The CDR3 is CASSFGPGQGFGYTF. CDR3 coding DNA: TGTGCCAGCAGCTTTGGCCCCGGACAGGGCTTTGGCTACACCTTC.

The genes are TRBV6-5 and TRBJ1-1; D is undetermined. The CDR3 loop spans 13 amino acids. The V end was cut by 6 bases, the J end by 5 bases, with 13 bases between. Germline values: CDR1 MNHEY, CDR2 SVGAGI. The DNA of the CDR3 is TGTGCCAGCAGCCCCGCGAAGAGGACTGAAGCTTTCTTT. This translates into CASSPAKRTEAFF.

The V call is TRBV4-1, the J call TRBJ2-4, with D tentatively TRBD2 (5 bases). Trimming left V 0 bases short and J 9 bases short, with 12 bases between. CDR3 length: 14 amino acids. Per germline, CDR1 MGHRA and CDR2 YSYEKL. The CDR3 coding sequence is TGCGCCAGCAGCCAAGATGAGAGGGTAGGCATTCAGTACTTC. Amino acid sequence: CASSQDERVGIQYF.

J is TRBJ1-5 and V is TRBV29-1; possibly TRBD1 for D (5 bases). Germline V gives CDR1 SQVTM, CDR2 ANQGSEA. The CDR3 totals 13 residues. The V and J ends lost 7 bases and 4 bases respectively, with 14 bases between them. The CDR3: CSAKMGGNQPQHF. CDR3 bases: TGCAGCGCTAAAATGGGGGGGAATCAGCCCCAGCATTTT. The variable domain in full, completed from reference TRBV29-1 and TRBJ1-5, reads SAVISQKPSRDICQRGTSLTIQCQVDSQVTMMFWYRQQPGQSLTLIATANQGSEATYESGFVIDKFPISRPNLTFSTLTVSNMSPEDSSIYLCSAKMGGNQPQHFGDGTRLSIL.

The chain combines TRBV7-2 with TRBJ1-5; tentative D call: TRBD1 (5 bases). CDR3 length: 14 residues. Germline V gene data show CDR1 as SGHTA and CDR2 as FQGNSA. Deletions cut 5 bases from V and 3 bases from J, with 11 bases between. CDR3 DNA sequence: TGTGCCAGCAGCCTGCAGGGATTCAATCAGCCCCAGCATTTT. Its translation is CASSLQGFNQPQHF.

This rearrangement joins TRBV5-6 to TRBJ2-7; D gene unclear. CDR1 is SGHDT and CDR2 is YYEEEE in the germline V gene. CDR3 length: 11 residues. V was trimmed by 4 bases and J by 6 bases, leaving 8 bases between them. In nucleotides, the CDR3 is TGTGCCAGCAGCCGAAGATCCGAGCAGTACTTC. Protein product: CASSRRSEQYF.

Details on this clone: The sample holds other DNA sequences that translate to the same CDR3. The chain is built from TRBV29-1 and TRBJ2-3; D gene ambiguous. This CDR3 comprises 12 residues. Trimming cost V 0 bases and J 3 bases, with 4 bases left between them. Germline CDR1 is SQVTM and CDR2 is ANQGSEA. The CDR3 DNA reads as TGCAGCGTTGAAGATGGGACAGATACGCAGTATTTT. Its protein product is CSVEDGTDTQYF.

V gene TRBV27 combines with J gene TRBJ1-2; 9 bases agree with TRBD1. This CDR3 spans 13 amino acids. The J segment lost 2 bases and the V segment lost 6 bases, leaving 1 base of the junction unmatched. Germline V gene sequence: CDR1 MNHEY, CDR2 SMNVEV (reference sequence). CDR3 nucleotides: TGTGCCAGCAGAGGACAGGGGAACTATGGCTACACCTTC. It encodes CASRGQGNYGYTF.

The chain couples TRBV7-9 to TRBJ1-1; D not certain. The CDR3 sequence is 15 residues long. Germline CDR1 reads SEHNR; CDR2 reads FQNEAQ (reference sequence). Trimming left V 5 bases short and J 2 bases short, with 15 bases between. The CDR3 region has the DNA TGTGCCAGCAGCCCTCCTAGCGGGAGCAACACTGAAGCTTTCTTT. Translating it yields CASSPPSGSNTEAFF.